The clone carrying this T cell receptor beta chain has a count of ten or more. The antigen remains undetermined. It was by 5'RACE with 10-nucleotide random UMIs that the cDNA was made. TCRdb reprocessed the 5' RACE reads via MiXCR and lists one record per CDR3 protein. The sample has 40,000 to 50,000 distinct CDR3 sequences; under 2% are singletons. Germline values: CDR1 DFQATT, CDR2 SNEGSKA (reference sequence). Trimming removed 5 bases at V and 2 bases at J, with 12 bases between. The CDR3 consists of 14 residues. The sample is drawn from a study of neurological immune-mediated disorders. Study outcomes and limitations: The repertoires of 18 of 34 multiple sclerosis patients were placed by phylogenetic grouping in a single related-CDR3 cluster, which may be a signature.

It was from 2 million PBMCs stored at -80 C that the unsorted libraries were obtained. This receptor was identified in a woman in her 40s with multiple sclerosis. Sequenced sample: PBMCs. The V call is TRBV20-1, the J call TRBJ2-2; D possibly corresponds to TRBD2 (6 bases). The CDR3 nucleotides read TGCAGTGCTCCTCTGGGACTTAACACCGGGGAGCTGTTTTTT. Its translation: CSAPLGLNTGELFF.